These T cell receptor beta chains were read from a single sample in a study of blood T cell repertoires in COVID-19. Produced via immunoSEQ multiplex PCR; TCRdb's table is partial and in-frame only. The table has under 200,000 clones, roughly 85% seen once. The sequenced material came from PBMCs or T cells enriched from blood (not recorded which). The receptor set was obtained from a man aged 55 to 70 who had recovered from COVID-19. The CDR3 runs from the conserved cysteine through the conserved F or W.

TRBV3-1/TRBV3-2	TRBJ1-1	CASSQDLGGWTEAFF
TRBV10-3	TRBJ2-2	CAISESPGRTGELFF
TRBV7-2	TRBJ2-7	CASSLRGGPSYEQYF
TRBV12-3/TRBV12-4	TRBJ1-3	CASRETGNTIYF
TRBV6-5	TRBJ1-2	CASSAVAGANYGYTF
TRBV5-6	TRBJ2-1	CASSLRSLPGRAVYNEQFF
TRBV10-3	TRBJ2-7	CAISDPRLAGESYEQYF
TRBV9	TRBJ1-4	CASSVAESLEGKLFF
TRBV11-2	TRBJ1-2	CASSPDGDRGYTF
TRBV19	TRBJ2-7	CASSTTGVGEQYF
TRBV2	TRBJ2-1	CASGGANEQFF
TRBV7-3	TRBJ2-2	CASSLVGTGRTGELFF
TRBV27	TRBJ2-1	CASSFGSRHEQFF
TRBV12-3/TRBV12-4	TRBJ2-2	CASSSLAPGELFF
TRBV20-1	TRBJ1-2	CSAPTDGYTF
TRBV6-5	TRBJ2-2	CASRDRAGTGELFF
TRBV5-1	TRBJ2-7	CASSPRIAGGIYEQYF
TRBV6-5	TRBJ2-1	CASGGGYSGSEQFF
TRBV9	TRBJ2-1	CASSGPGGEQFF
TRBV4-2	TRBJ2-2	CASSQAGAGGAGELFF
TRBV18	TRBJ1-3	CASFPGQARNTIYF
TRBV28	TRBJ1-5	CASSFELLLAAQHF
TRBV7-2	TRBJ1-2	CASSLVQRSNYGYTF
TRBV9	TRBJ2-3	CASSVWGLAETDTQYF
TRBV24-1	TRBJ2-1	CATSDPGVPGGNEQFF
TRBV29-1	TRBJ1-1	CSVVQGPINPSTEAFF
TRBV5-1	TRBJ2-2	CASSFGLADTGELFF
TRBV6-2/TRBV6-3	TRBJ2-1	CASSSRQGSYNEQFF
TRBV28	TRBJ1-3	CASSKYRDGNTIYF
TRBV14	TRBJ1-2	CASSQTRGYGYTF
TRBV27	TRBJ2-5	CASTPIGRDQETQYF
TRBV29-1	TRBJ1-1	CSVGTAMNTEAFF
TRBV7-9	TRBJ1-5	CASSFSGDNRWNQPQHF
TRBV19	TRBJ1-1	CASEQPRQGSEAFF
TRBV6-5	TRBJ2-5	CASRSDQETQYF
TRBV9	TRBJ1-4	CASSTPRGGATNEKLFF
TRBV7-8	TRBJ2-3	CASSSGLAGEYRTDTQYF
TRBV24-1	TRBJ2-5	CATSDPLGQATETQYF
TRBV7-9	TRBJ1-5	CASSPVGQGAQPQHF
TRBV5-6	TRBJ2-7	CASSLGSGSSYEQYF
TRBV11-2	TRBJ1-2	CASSPEGGYGYTF
TRBV28	TRBJ1-2	CASSLGQGVFGYTF
TRBV28	TRBJ1-2	CASSPPRGGPEGYTF
TRBV5-1	TRBJ2-1	CASSLAGTDSYNEQFF
TRBV9	TRBJ2-6	CASSVEIRFSGANVLTF
TRBV24-1	TRBJ2-3	CATERGGSTDTQYF
TRBV20-1	TRBJ2-3	CSASPGGTDTQYF
TRBV28	TRBJ2-3	CASSPSGGAADTQYF
TRBV19	TRBJ2-1	CASSGVYNEQFF
TRBV7-8	TRBJ2-1	CASSFFRENEQFF
TRBV7-2	TRBJ1-5	CASSLVPEQPQHF
TRBV11-3	TRBJ2-1	CASSTTGSSYNEQFF
TRBV28	TRBJ2-5	CASIGQGEETQYF
TRBV28	TRBJ1-5	CASSPASGSNQPQHF
TRBV19	TRBJ1-6	CATQSRWTANSPLHF